This T cell receptor beta chain was identified in a study of blood T cell repertoires in COVID-19. The overall study: Whether acute or convalescent, the COVID-19 samples came from the United States, Italy and Spain.

The CDR3 runs 14 residues. The V segment lost 5 bases and the J segment 12 bases; nucleotides outside the gene matches: 10. Germline CDR1 and CDR2: MDHEN and SYDVKM. Generated by immunoSEQ multiplex PCR, the TCRdb table keeps only in-frame clones and is missing some. The sample has 210,000 or so clones, approximately 86% seen once. The TCR was taken from a man aged 18 to 35 with active or convalescent COVID-19. V and J are TRBV28 and TRBJ1-5; TRBD1 aligns across 10 bases. The source material was peripheral blood. This chain's CDR3 is CASSIHRDRGHQHF. The CDR3 coding sequence is TGTGCCAGCAGTATACACCGGGACAGGGGACACCAGCATTTT. The variable domain in full, completed from reference TRBV28 and TRBJ1-5, reads DVKVTQSSRYLVKRTGEKVFLECVQDMDHENMFWYRQDPGLGLRLIYFSYDVKMKEKGDIPEGYSVSREKKERFSLILESASTNQTSMYLCASSIHRDRGHQHFGDGTRLSIL.